This T cell receptor (beta chain) appears in the sequencing data of a study of cytomegalovirus exposure and HLA in healthy donors. Study-level points and caveats: According to a subsequent analysis, TCR clusters identified in the first cohort showed a tendency to co-occur across the 110 or so validation repertoires. A few CMV-associated chains were confirmed in vitro to be specific for CMV antigens.

Profiled with immunoSEQ multiplex PCR; TCRdb holds only in-frame clones, not every one. This table holds about 130,000 clones, approximately 92% found once. A roughly 120-subject validation cohort, separate from the approximately 670-subject first cohort, supplied the donors. This clone occurred once. What it recognizes is unknown. The receptor's source is a woman aged 18-29 years in good health and CMV-seronegative. Sequencing used PBMCs.

The chain's CDR3 is CASRTLGGNEKLFF. In DNA form, the CDR3 reads TGTGCCAGCAGAACCCTGGGGGGGAATGAAAAACTGTTTTTT. The chain combines TRBV7-9 with TRBJ1-4, with D perhaps matching TRBD1 (5 bases). This CDR3 is built from 14 residues. CDR1 and CDR2 from the germline V gene are SEHNR and FQNEAQ (reference sequence). V lost 6 bases to trimming and J lost 5 bases, with 13 bases between them.